These 21 T cell receptor beta chains came from one sample sequenced in a study of human T cells and chemical hapten exposure. Described time point: patch test 2, 6 weeks after DPC sensitization. Indicated treatment: therapeutic diphenylcyclopropenone sensitization with weekly scalp DPC. TCRdb passed the RACE reads through MiXCR, listing each CDR3 protein once. The sample carries just over 40,000 distinct CDR3 sequences, 3% to 4% recorded once. The sequencing used whole blood, collected in connection with sensitization to the hapten diphenylcyclopropenone (DPC). The origin of the receptors is a middle-aged man with alopecia areata. Some clones in this sample may be carry-over from other donors' samples.

In this sample, this clonotype turned up many times. The gene calls are TRBV30 and TRBJ2-3; TRBD2 matches at 7 bases. This CDR3 is built from 14 residues. After removal of 0 bases from V and 5 bases from J, the junction contained 5 bases not matched to a gene. CDR1 is GTSNPN and CDR2 is SVGIG in the germline V gene (reference sequence). CDR3 sequence (DNA): TGTGCCTGGAGTGTACGGCGGGAGCAAGATACGCAGTATTTT. Protein product: CAWSVRREQDTQYF.

This clonotype was counted ten times or more. The chain carries TRBV18 and TRBJ1-1; no clear D gene. Trimming removed 4 bases at V and 5 bases at J, with 11 bases between. CDR3 size: 13 residues. Germline assignment: CDR1 KGHSH and CDR2 LQKENI. The CDR3 protein is CASSRREETEAFF. CDR3 bases: TGTGCCAGCTCACGCCGGGAGGAAACTGAAGCTTTCTTT.

This clonotype has at least ten counts. The rearrangement links TRBV12-3 or TRBV12-4 to TRBJ2-7, with TRBD2 matching 9 bases. With 6 bases clipped from V and 2 bases from J, the junction kept 8 bases outside the gene matches. This CDR3 region has 15 residues. Here the CDR3 DNA reads TGTGCCAGCAGACTTAGCGGGAGTGAAACCTACGAGCAGTACTTC. Protein sequence: CASRLSGSETYEQYF.

This clonotype occurred many times. This chain connects TRBV6-1 to TRBJ1-1; perhaps TRBD1 as D (6 bases). CDR1 is MNHNS, CDR2 SASEGT, per germline. Trimming removed 6 bases at V and 8 bases at J, with 16 bases between. CDR3 length equals 13 residues. The CDR3 is CASRPTGWIEAFF. The DNA of the CDR3 is TGTGCCAGCAGACCGACAGGATGGATCGAAGCTTTCTTT.

In this sample, this clonotype turned up a few times. The chain couples TRBV11-1 to TRBJ2-1, with D perhaps TRBD2 (5 bases). CDR1 and CDR2 from the germline V gene are SGHAT and FQDESV (reference sequence). Trimming took 3 bases from V and 6 from J, leaving 9 bases between them. The CDR3 is 13 residues long. The CDR3 region has the DNA TGTGCCAGCAGCTTCCCTGGAGGCAATGAGCAGTTCTTC. Translation gives CASSFPGGNEQFF.

In this sample, this clonotype turned up many times. J is TRBJ2-7 and V is TRBV12-3 or TRBV12-4; D is ambiguous. The length of the CDR3 is 13 residues. Trimming took off 1 base at V and 3 bases at J, with 7 bases between the two ends. DNA of the CDR3: TGTGCCAGCAGTTTAGGGCGGAACTACGAGCAGTACTTC. It specifies CASSLGRNYEQYF.

This clonotype was seen at least ten times. The chain has TRBV14 and TRBJ2-7, with D unresolved. The ends were cut back, 0 bases at V and 7 bases at J, with 7 bases in the middle. In germline, CDR1 is SGHDN, CDR2 FVKESK. This CDR3 has 12 residues. The CDR3 nucleotides read TGTGCCAGCAGCCAAGATTGGGGAGAGCAGTACTTC. It is translated as CASSQDWGEQYF.

This clonotype was seen many times. The rearrangement links TRBV29-1 to TRBJ2-4; perhaps TRBD1 as D (5 bases). With 8 bases removed from V and 5 bases from J, the gap between germline ends came to 13 bases. CDR1 SQVTM and CDR2 ANQGSEA come from the germline V gene. This CDR3 is 12 amino acids long. The DNA for the CDR3 is TGCAGCAGTTCAACAGGAGAAAACATTCAGTACTTC. Amino acids: CSSSTGENIQYF.

With regard to this clonotype: This may be a read error: a much more frequent sequence differs by one nucleotide. The rearrangement links TRBV12-3 or TRBV12-4 to TRBJ1-1; tentative D call: TRBD1 (5 bases). The CDR3 spans 12 residues. In nucleotides, the CDR3 is TGTGTCAGCAGGCTCGGGGCAGAGCAAGCTTTCTTT. As protein: CVSRLGAEQAFF.

This clonotype has ten or more counts. The V call is TRBV6-1, the J call TRBJ1-2; 7 bases map to TRBD1. Germline CDR1 reads MNHNS; CDR2 reads SASEGT. Germline trimming cut 6 bases from V and 4 bases from J; bases unmatched to any gene: 5. This CDR3 has 13 amino acids. The CDR3 DNA reads as TGTGCCAGCAGCCTCAGGACAGGCTATGGCTACACCTTC. Amino acids: CASSLRTGYGYTF.

This clonotype appeared many times. This chain joins TRBV9 and TRBJ2-3; 7 nucleotides match TRBD1. The CDR3 loop spans 16 amino acids. With 0 bases clipped from V and 2 bases from J, the junction kept 6 bases outside the gene matches. The germline V gene has CDR1 SGDLS and CDR2 YYNGEE. CDR3 in amino acids: CASSVGPGQITDTQYF. The CDR3 region has the DNA TGTGCCAGCAGCGTAGGCCCGGGACAGATCACAGATACGCAGTATTTT.

This clonotype was observed at least ten times. The CDR3 loop reads CASSYLSGGSGYTF. As DNA, the CDR3 is TGTGCCAGCAGTTATCTTTCAGGGGGCAGTGGCTACACCTTC. The rearrangement links TRBV6-5 to TRBJ1-2; TRBD1 aligns across 8 bases. Looked up from germline, CDR1 is MNHEY and CDR2 is SVGAGI. V lost 3 bases, J lost 7 bases, and 7 bases stayed unmatched. This CDR3 spans 14 amino acids.

This clonotype came up many times. The rearrangement joins TRBV12-3 or TRBV12-4 to TRBJ1-2; no firm D call. This CDR3 has 15 amino acids. Between the trimmed V and J ends, which lost 2 bases and 2 bases, there was a span of 12 bases. The CDR3 DNA reads TGTGCCAGCAGTTTAAATGTTGATCGGAACTATGGCTACACCTTC. It codes for CASSLNVDRNYGYTF.

This clonotype was recorded many times. The chain recombines TRBV13 with TRBJ2-1, with 13 bases fitting TRBD2. This CDR3 contains 12 residues. The V gene's germline CDR1 is PRHDT and CDR2 FYEKMQ (reference sequence). Germline trimming cut 4 bases from V and 14 bases from J; bases unmatched to any gene: 2. The CDR3 region is CASSSGTSGEFF. The CDR3 DNA is TGTGCCAGCAGCTCTGGGACTAGCGGGGAGTTCTTC.

This clonotype was picked up many times. The chain recombines TRBV14 with TRBJ2-1; D is perhaps TRBD2 (5 bases). The V gene's germline CDR1 is SGHDN and CDR2 FVKESK. The CDR3 sequence is 15 residues long. The ends were cut back, 1 base at V and 4 bases at J, with 11 bases in the middle. In DNA, the CDR3 is TGTGCCAGCAGCCAAGGATCACTAGTTTACAATGAGCAGTTCTTC. As protein: CASSQGSLVYNEQFF. Full variable domain (outside the CDR3, taken from reference TRBV14 and TRBJ2-1): EAGVTQFPSHSVIEKGQTVTLRCDPISGHDNLYWYRRVMGKEIKFLLHFVKESKQDESGMPNNRFLAERTGGTYSTLKVQPAELEDSGVYFCASSQGSLVYNEQFFGPGTRLTVL.

The sample holds many counts of this clonotype. The chain has TRBV4-2 and TRBJ1-6, with no clear D. This CDR3 has 13 residues. CDR1 and CDR2 from the germline V gene are LGHNA and YNFKEQ. Trimming pared 1 base from V and 8 bases from J, leaving 6 bases between. The CDR3 is CASSQVADSPLHF. The CDR3 DNA sequence: TGTGCCAGCAGCCAAGTAGCAGATTCACCCCTCCACTTT.

The chain carries TRBV10-2 and TRBJ1-1; the D gene is possibly TRBD1 (5 bases). Germline V gene data show CDR1 as WSHSY and CDR2 as SAAADI. The CDR3 spans 12 residues. Between the trimmed V and J ends, which lost 6 bases and 3 bases, there was a span of 8 bases. The CDR3 nucleotides read TGCGCCAGCAGACCGGGGCACACTGAAGCTTTCTTT. Translating gives CASRPGHTEAFF.

This clonotype was counted ten times or more. One end of the junction does not line up with germline, which may come from a read error. The CDR3 here is CASRRGELFF. In nucleotides, the CDR3 is TGTGCCAGCAGACGAGGGGAACTGTTTTTT. The chain links TRBV6-6 to TRBJ2-2; D may match TRBD1 or TRBD2 (5 bases each). The CDR3 is 10 amino acids. From germline, CDR1 is MNHNY and CDR2 SVGAGI (reference sequence).

This clonotype was seen many times. The rearrangement uses TRBV6-6 and TRBJ2-1; 9 bases agree with TRBD2. Germline-derived CDR1 and CDR2 are MNHNY and SVGAGI (reference sequence). This CDR3 is built from 14 residues. V shed 5 bases, J shed 6 bases, and the junction held 5 bases outside the gene matches. This CDR3 reads CASSLGLAPNEQFF. The CDR3 nucleotides read TGTGCCAGCAGTCTGGGACTAGCACCCAATGAGCAGTTCTTC.

This clonotype has ten or more counts. The chain links TRBV6-5 to TRBJ2-7; 7 bases line up with TRBD2. This CDR3 is built from 13 residues. Germline-derived CDR1 and CDR2 are MNHEY and SVGAGI. V lost 6 bases to trimming and J lost 1 base; unmatched junction nucleotides: 3. This CDR3 is CASRGTKSYEQYF. The CDR3 region has the DNA TGTGCCAGCAGAGGGACTAAGTCCTACGAGCAGTACTTC.

This clonotype was observed many times. V gene TRBV4-1 combines with J gene TRBJ1-3, with a weak D call TRBD1 (5 bases). The V gene lost 0 bases and the J gene lost 4 bases, with 10 bases spanning the gap. The length of the CDR3 is 15 residues. Germline values: CDR1 MGHRA, CDR2 YSYEKL. The CDR3 here is CASSQDPGSGNTIYF. The CDR3 DNA sequence: TGCGCCAGCAGCCAAGATCCAGGGTCCGGAAACACCATATATTTT.